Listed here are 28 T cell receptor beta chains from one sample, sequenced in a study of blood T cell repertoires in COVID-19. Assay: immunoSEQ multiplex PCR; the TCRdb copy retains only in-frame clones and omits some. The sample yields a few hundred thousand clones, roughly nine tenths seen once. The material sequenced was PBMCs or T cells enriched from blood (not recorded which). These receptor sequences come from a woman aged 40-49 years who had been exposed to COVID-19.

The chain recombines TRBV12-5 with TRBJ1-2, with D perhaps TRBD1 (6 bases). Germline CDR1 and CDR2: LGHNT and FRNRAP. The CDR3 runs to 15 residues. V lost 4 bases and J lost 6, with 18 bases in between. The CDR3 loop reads CASGWGGAGEDGYTF. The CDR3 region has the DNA TGTGCTAGTGGTTGGGGGGGCGCTGGCGAGGATGGCTACACCTTC.

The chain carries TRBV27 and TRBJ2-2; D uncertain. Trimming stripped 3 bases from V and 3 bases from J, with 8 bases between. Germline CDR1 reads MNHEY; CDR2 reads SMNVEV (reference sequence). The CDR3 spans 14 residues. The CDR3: CASSFALYTGELFF. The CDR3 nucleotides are TGTGCCAGCAGTTTTGCGCTATACACCGGGGAGCTGTTTTTT.

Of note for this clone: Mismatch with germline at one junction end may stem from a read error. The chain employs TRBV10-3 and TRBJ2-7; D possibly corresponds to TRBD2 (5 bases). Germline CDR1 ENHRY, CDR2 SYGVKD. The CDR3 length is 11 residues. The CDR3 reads CGVSNSYEQYF. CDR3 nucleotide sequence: TGCGGGGTATCCAATTCCTACGAGCAGTACTTC.

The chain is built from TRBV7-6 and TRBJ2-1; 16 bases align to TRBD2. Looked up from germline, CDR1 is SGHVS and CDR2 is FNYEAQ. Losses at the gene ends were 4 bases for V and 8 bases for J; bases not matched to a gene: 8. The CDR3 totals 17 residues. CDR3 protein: CASSSTGTSGRVDEQFF. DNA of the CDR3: TGTGCCAGCAGCTCGACCGGGACTAGCGGGAGGGTAGATGAGCAGTTCTTC.

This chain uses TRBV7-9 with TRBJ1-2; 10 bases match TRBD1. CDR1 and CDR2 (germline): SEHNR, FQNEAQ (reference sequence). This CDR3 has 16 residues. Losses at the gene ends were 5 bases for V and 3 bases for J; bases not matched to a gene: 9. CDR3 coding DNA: TGTGCCAGCAGCCTGAAGACGACAGGGGGCCACTATGGCTACACCTTC. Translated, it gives CASSLKTTGGHYGYTF.

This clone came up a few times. In DNA, the CDR3 is TGTGCCAGCAGCTATACCGCGGCGGGAGTCCACGAGCAGTACTTC. It codes for CASSYTAAGVHEQYF. This rearrangement joins TRBV7-3 to TRBJ2-7, with 7 bases that match TRBD2. This CDR3 is built from 15 residues. Germline V gene lookup returns CDR1 SGHTA and CDR2 FQGTGA. The trim removed 4 bases at V and 5 bases at J, leaving 11 bases unmatched.

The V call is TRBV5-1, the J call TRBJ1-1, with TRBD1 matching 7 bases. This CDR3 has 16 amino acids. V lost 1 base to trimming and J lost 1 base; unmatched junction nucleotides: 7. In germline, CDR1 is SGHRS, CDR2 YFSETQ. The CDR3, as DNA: TGCGCCAGCAGCTTGCGAGAGTCAGGGGGGAACACTGAAGCTTTCTTT. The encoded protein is CASSLRESGGNTEAFF.

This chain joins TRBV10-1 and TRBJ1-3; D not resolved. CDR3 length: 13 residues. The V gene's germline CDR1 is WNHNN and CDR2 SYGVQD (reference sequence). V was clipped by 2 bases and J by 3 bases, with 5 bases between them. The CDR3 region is CASSEKYGNTIYF. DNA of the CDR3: TGCGCCAGCAGTGAGAAATATGGAAACACCATATATTTT.

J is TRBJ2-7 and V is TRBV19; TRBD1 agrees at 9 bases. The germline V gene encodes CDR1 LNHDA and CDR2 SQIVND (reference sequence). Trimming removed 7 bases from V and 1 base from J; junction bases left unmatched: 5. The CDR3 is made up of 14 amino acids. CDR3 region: CASKRQGGSYEQYF. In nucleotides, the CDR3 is TGTGCCAGTAAAAGACAGGGGGGATCCTACGAGCAGTACTTC.

The DNA of the CDR3 is TGTGCCACCAGTGCAGGGATCAGCTATGGCTACACCTTC. It is translated as CATSAGISYGYTF. The rearrangement links TRBV24-1 to TRBJ1-2; possible D gene TRBD1, 5 bases. V lost 5 bases to trimming and J lost 4 bases, with 10 bases between them. This CDR3 region has 13 residues. Per the germline V gene, CDR1 is KGHDR and CDR2 is SFDVKD.

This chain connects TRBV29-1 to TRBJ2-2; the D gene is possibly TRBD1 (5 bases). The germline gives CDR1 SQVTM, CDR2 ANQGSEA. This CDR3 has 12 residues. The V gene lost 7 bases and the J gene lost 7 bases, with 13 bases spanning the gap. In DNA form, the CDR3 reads TGCAGCGCCGGGCAAGGGGTCGGGGAGCTGTTTTTT. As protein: CSAGQGVGELFF.

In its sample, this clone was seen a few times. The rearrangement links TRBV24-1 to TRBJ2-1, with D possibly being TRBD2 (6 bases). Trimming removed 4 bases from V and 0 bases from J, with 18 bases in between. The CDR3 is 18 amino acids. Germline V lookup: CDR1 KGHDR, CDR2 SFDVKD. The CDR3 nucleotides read TGTGCCACCAGTGACCCTAACGCTCTAGCGACCTCCTACAATGAGCAGTTCTTC. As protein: CATSDPNALATSYNEQFF.

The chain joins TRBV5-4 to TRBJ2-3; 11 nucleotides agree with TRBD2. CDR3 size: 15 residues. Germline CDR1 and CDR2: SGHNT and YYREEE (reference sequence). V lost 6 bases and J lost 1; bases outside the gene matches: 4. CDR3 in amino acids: CASNLLAGGTDTQYF. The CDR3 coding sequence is TGTGCCAGCAACCTACTAGCGGGGGGCACAGATACGCAGTATTTT.

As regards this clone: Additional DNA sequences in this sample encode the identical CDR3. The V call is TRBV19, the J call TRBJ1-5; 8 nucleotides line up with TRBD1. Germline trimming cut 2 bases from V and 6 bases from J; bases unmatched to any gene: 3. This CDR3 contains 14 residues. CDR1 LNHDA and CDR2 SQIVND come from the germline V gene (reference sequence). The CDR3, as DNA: TGTGCCAGTAGTATACAGGGGGCCGGTCAGCCCCAGCATTTT. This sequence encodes CASSIQGAGQPQHF.

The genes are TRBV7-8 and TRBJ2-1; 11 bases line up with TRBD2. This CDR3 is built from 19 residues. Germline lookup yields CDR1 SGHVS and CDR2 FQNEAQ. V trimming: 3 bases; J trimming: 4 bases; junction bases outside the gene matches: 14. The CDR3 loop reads CASSLSLGSSGGSYNEQFF. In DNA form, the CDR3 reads TGTGCCAGCAGCTTGAGTTTGGGTTCTAGCGGGGGGTCTTACAATGAGCAGTTCTTC.

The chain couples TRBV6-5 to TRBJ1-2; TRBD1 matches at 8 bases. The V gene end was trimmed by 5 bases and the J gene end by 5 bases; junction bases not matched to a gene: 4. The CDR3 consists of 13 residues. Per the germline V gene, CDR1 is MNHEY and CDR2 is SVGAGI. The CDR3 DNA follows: TGTGCCAGCAGTCAGGGGGCCGCATATGGCTACACCTTC. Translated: CASSQGAAYGYTF.

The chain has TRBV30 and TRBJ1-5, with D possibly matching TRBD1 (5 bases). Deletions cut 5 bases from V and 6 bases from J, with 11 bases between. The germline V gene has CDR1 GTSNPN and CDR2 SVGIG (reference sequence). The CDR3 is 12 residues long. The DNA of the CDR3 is TGTGCCTGGGGAAGGGGTAGTCAGCCCCAGCATTTT. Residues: CAWGRGSQPQHF.

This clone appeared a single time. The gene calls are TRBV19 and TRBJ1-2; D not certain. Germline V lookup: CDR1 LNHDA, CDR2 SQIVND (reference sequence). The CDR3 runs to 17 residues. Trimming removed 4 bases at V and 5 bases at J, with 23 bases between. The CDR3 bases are TGTGCCAGTAGTACCTCCGCGGCGGAAGGGAGTAGGTATGGCTACACCTTC. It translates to CASSTSAAEGSRYGYTF.

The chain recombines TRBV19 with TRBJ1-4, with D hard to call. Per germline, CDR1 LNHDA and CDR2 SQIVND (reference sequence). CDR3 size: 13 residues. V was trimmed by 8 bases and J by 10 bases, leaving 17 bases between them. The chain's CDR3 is CASHSAGKRKLFF. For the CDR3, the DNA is TGTGCCAGTCACTCGGCCGGGAAACGAAAACTGTTTTTT.

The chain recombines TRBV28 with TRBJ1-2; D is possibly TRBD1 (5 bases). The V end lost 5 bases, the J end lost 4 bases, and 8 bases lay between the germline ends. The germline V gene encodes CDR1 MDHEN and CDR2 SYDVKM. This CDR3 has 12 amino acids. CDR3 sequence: CASSQGPYGYTF. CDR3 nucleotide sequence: TGTGCCAGCAGTCAGGGCCCCTATGGCTACACCTTC.

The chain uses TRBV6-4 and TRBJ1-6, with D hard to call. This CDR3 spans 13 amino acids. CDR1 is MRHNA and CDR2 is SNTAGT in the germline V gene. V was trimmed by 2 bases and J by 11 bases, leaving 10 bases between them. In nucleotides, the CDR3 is TGTGCCAGCAGTGACGTAGCGGGTACACCCCTCCACTTT. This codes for CASSDVAGTPLHF.

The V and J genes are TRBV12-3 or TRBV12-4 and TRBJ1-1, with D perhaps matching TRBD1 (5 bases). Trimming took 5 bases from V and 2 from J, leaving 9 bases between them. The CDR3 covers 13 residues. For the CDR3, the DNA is TGTGCCAGCAGTCTGACAGTAAACACTGAAGCTTTCTTT. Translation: CASSLTVNTEAFF.

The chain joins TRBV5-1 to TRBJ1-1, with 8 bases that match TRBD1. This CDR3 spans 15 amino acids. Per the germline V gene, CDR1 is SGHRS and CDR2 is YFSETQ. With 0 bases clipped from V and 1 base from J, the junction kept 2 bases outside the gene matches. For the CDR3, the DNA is TGCGCCAGCAGCTTGGTAGGGACAGGGAACACTGAAGCTTTCTTT. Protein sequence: CASSLVGTGNTEAFF.

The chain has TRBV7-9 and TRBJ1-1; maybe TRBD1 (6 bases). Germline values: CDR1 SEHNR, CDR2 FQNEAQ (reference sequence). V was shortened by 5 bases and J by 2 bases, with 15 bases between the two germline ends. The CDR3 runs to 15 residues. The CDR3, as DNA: TGTGCCAGCAGCCCACTTACAGGGAAAAACACTGAAGCTTTCTTT. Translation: CASSPLTGKNTEAFF.

The DNA of the CDR3 is TGTGCCAGCAGCCGCGGTGTCAGGGGATCATCCTACGAGCAGTACTTC. Encoded protein: CASSRGVRGSSYEQYF. This chain joins TRBV3-1 (or the pseudogene TRBV3-2) and TRBJ2-7; perhaps TRBD1 as D (6 bases). Trimming took off 4 bases at V and 1 base at J, with 17 bases between the two ends. The CDR3 length is 16 residues. Germline lookup yields CDR1 LGHDT and CDR2 YNNKEL (reference sequence).

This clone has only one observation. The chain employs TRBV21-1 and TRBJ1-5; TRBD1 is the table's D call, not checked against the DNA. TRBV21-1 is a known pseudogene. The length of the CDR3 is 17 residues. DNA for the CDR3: TGTGCCAGCAGAATCCGGGACAGGGTGGACGGCAATCAGCCCCAGCATTTT. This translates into CASRIRDRVDGNQPQHF.

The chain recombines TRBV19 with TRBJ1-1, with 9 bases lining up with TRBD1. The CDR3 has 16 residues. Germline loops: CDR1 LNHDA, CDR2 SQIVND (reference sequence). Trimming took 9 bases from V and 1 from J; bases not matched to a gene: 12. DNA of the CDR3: TGTGCCAGCCTTCTCACAACAGGGGGCAGGAACACTGAAGCTTTCTTT. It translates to CASLLTTGGRNTEAFF. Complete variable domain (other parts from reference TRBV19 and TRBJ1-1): DGGITQSPKYLFRKEGQNVTLSCEQNLNHDAMYWYRQDPGQGLRLIYYSQIVNDFQKGDIAEGYSVSREKKESFPLTVTSAQKNPTAFYLCASLLTTGGRNTEAFFGQGTRLTVV.

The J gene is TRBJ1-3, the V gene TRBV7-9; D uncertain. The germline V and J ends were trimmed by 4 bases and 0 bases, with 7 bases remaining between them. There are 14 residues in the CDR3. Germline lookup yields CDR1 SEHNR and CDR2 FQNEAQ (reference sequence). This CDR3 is CASSSGLSGNTIYF. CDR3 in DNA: TGTGCCAGCAGCTCAGGCCTCTCTGGAAACACCATATATTTT.